These 20 T cell receptor beta chains were sequenced from one sample in a study of beta chain features in type 1 diabetes. Study-level points and caveats: A moderate, significant TCRB CDR3 shortening appeared in type 1 diabetes across four CD4+ subsets.

Their antigens are not known. The authors reverse transcribed all of the isolated RNA, so sequencing captured expressed TCRB transcripts. Clones were sequenced by immunoSEQ multiplex PCR, and TCRdb holds only the in-frame ones, with some missing. Of a few hundred thousand clones detected, around 12% appear once; the ten largest clones hold 0.008% to 0.011%. The source material was naive CD4+ T cells from blood. The source of these receptors is a young woman with type 1 diabetes.

This chain joins TRBV4-1 and TRBJ1-1, with TRBD1 as a possible D gene (6 bases). V dropped 1 base and J dropped 6 bases, with 15 bases sitting between them. The CDR3 is 15 residues long. CDR1 and CDR2 (germline): MGHRA, YSYEKL. CDR3 sequence reads: CASSQGPGTSAEAFF. CDR3 coding DNA: TGCGCCAGCAGCCAAGGCCCCGGGACATCGGCTGAAGCTTTCTTT.

A few counts support this clone. The genes are TRBV11-2 and TRBJ2-1; maybe TRBD2 (5 bases). V was cut by 7 bases and J by 9 bases, with 16 bases left in between. The CDR3 totals 13 residues. The germline V gene encodes CDR1 SGHAT and CDR2 FQNNGV. CDR3 nucleotides: TGTGCCAGCACCTCGCCCGGGGTCAGTGAGCAGTTCTTC. It encodes CASTSPGVSEQFF. The variable domain in full, with the rest retrieved from reference TRBV11-2 and TRBJ2-1, is EAGVAQSPRYKIIEKRQSVAFWCNPISGHATLYWYQQILGQGPKLLIQFQNNGVVDDSQLPKDRFSAERLKGVDSTLKIQPAKLEDSAVYLCASTSPGVSEQFFGPGTRLTVL.

The rearrangement joins TRBV18 to TRBJ1-1; 9 positions agree with TRBD1. Trimming took 4 bases from V and 4 from J; bases not matched to a gene: 7. The CDR3 covers 15 residues. Germline-derived CDR1 and CDR2 are KGHSH and LQKENI. The CDR3 DNA sequence: TGTGCCAGCTCACGTACTCAGACAGGGGGCACTGAAGCTTTCTTT. Its translation: CASSRTQTGGTEAFF.

Remarks on this clone: This sample includes further DNA sequences coding for the same CDR3. The J gene is TRBJ2-7, the V gene TRBV9; 9 nucleotides agree with TRBD2. CDR1 SGDLS and CDR2 YYNGEE come from the germline V gene. V lost 0 bases, J lost 4 bases, and 2 bases stayed unmatched. The CDR3 totals 14 residues. CDR3 amino acids: CASSVAAGGYEQYF. The CDR3 DNA reads as TGTGCCAGCAGCGTAGCAGCGGGAGGATACGAGCAGTACTTC.

This clone appeared a single time. The chain recombines TRBV7-9 with TRBJ2-6, with TRBD1 matching 8 bases. The CDR3 is 18 amino acids. The germline V gene encodes CDR1 SEHNR and CDR2 FQNEAQ (reference sequence). V shed 7 bases and J 0 bases; nucleotides not matched to a gene: 11. CDR3 bases: TGTGCCAGCACCCTACGGGGGACAGGAACCTCTGGGGCCAACGTCCTGACTTTC. This sequence encodes CASTLRGTGTSGANVLTF.

The DNA for the CDR3 is TGTGCCAGCAGCAGGGGGCAACTTGGGGAGACCCAGTACTTC. Its translation is CASSRGQLGETQYF. The chain carries TRBV28 and TRBJ2-5, with 8 positions matching TRBD1. There are 14 residues in the CDR3. Unmatched junction bases numbered 8, after V lost 6 bases and J lost 5 bases. Germline values: CDR1 MDHEN, CDR2 SYDVKM.

The J gene is TRBJ2-3, the V gene TRBV5-6; TRBD2 matches 12 bases. Germline CDR1 and CDR2: SGHDT and YYEEEE. CDR3 length: 16 amino acids. Trimming took 4 bases from V and 2 from J; bases not matched to a gene: 5. CDR3 sequence: CASSLRTSGDTDTQYF. The CDR3 DNA is TGTGCCAGCAGCCTCCGGACTAGCGGGGACACAGATACGCAGTATTTT.

This clone appeared a few times. V and J are TRBV4-3 and TRBJ1-2; D gene ambiguous. The CDR3 is 15 amino acids. CDR1 is LGHNA and CDR2 is YSLEER in the germline V gene. The V gene lost 0 bases and the J gene lost 6 bases, with 14 bases spanning the gap. CDR3 in amino acids: CASSQDGSGINGYTF. Here the CDR3 DNA reads TGCGCCAGCAGCCAAGATGGGAGCGGAATCAATGGCTACACCTTC.

This clone was counted only a few times. This chain joins TRBV18 and TRBJ2-7; maybe TRBD1 (6 bases). The CDR3 contains 16 residues. Trimming took off 6 bases at V and 1 base at J, with 19 bases between the two ends. Germline values: CDR1 KGHSH, CDR2 LQKENI. CDR3 sequence reads: CASSQRTATTSYEQYF. The CDR3 DNA reads as TGTGCCAGCTCTCAAAGGACAGCAACAACTTCCTACGAGCAGTACTTC.

This clone was counted between two and nine times. The chain joins TRBV9 to TRBJ2-7, with a tentative D call TRBD1 (5 bases). Germline V CDR1 and CDR2: SGDLS, YYNGEE. Trimming left V 0 bases short and J 6 bases short, with 10 bases between. The CDR3 contains 13 residues. CDR3: CASSVGEGVEQYF. As DNA, the CDR3 is TGTGCCAGCAGCGTAGGGGAAGGGGTCGAGCAGTACTTC. The variable domain in full, completed from reference TRBV9 and TRBJ2-7, reads DSGVTQTPKHLITATGQRVTLRCSPRSGDLSVYWYQQSLDQGLQFLIQYYNGEERAKGNILERFSAQQFPDLHSELNLSSLELGDSALYFCASSVGEGVEQYFGPGTRLTVT.

The chain links TRBV5-1 to TRBJ1-4, with unresolved D. Germline CDR1 and CDR2: SGHRS and YFSETQ. Trimming left V 4 bases short and J 0 bases short, with 7 bases between. There are 14 residues in the CDR3. The CDR3 spells CASSELATNEKLFF. The CDR3 coding sequence is TGCGCCAGCAGCGAACTTGCAACTAATGAAAAACTGTTTTTT.

In this sample, this clone turned up a few times. CDR3 sequence (DNA): TGCGCCAGCAGCCAAGATCGAGCGTACGAGCAGTACTTC. It codes for CASSQDRAYEQYF. The genes are TRBV4-3 and TRBJ2-7; no reliable D call. CDR3 length equals 13 residues. V was clipped by 0 bases and J by 4 bases, with 7 bases between them. Germline V gives CDR1 LGHNA, CDR2 YSLEER.

The rearrangement uses TRBV19 and TRBJ1-5; D gene uncertain. The CDR3 is made up of 12 amino acids. V was clipped by 5 bases and J by 4 bases, with 6 bases between them. Germline V lookup: CDR1 LNHDA, CDR2 SQIVND (reference sequence). The CDR3 loop is CASSRGNQPQHF. The DNA for the CDR3 is TGTGCCAGTAGTCGGGGTAATCAGCCCCAGCATTTT.

This clone showed up just a few times. The V call is TRBV29-1, the J call TRBJ2-5; D unresolved. The V gene lost 6 bases and the J gene lost 1 base, with 6 bases spanning the gap. The CDR3 is 11 amino acids. CDR1 is SQVTM and CDR2 is ANQGSEA in the germline V gene. Written as DNA, the CDR3 is TGCAGCGTCCGTCCCCAAGAGACCCAGTACTTC. Translation: CSVRPQETQYF.

This chain uses TRBV5-1 with TRBJ2-6, with D maybe TRBD1 (6 bases). The germline V gene has CDR1 SGHRS and CDR2 YFSETQ. The CDR3 has 17 residues. V gave up 2 bases and J gave up 1 base, with 13 bases separating them. CDR3 residues: CASSFGQGTSGANVLTF. CDR3 nucleotides: TGCGCCAGCAGCTTCGGTCAGGGGACGTCTGGGGCCAACGTCCTGACTTTC. Based on the CDR3 plus reference TRBV5-1 and TRBJ2-6, the full variable domain is KAGVTQTPRYLIKTRGQQVTLSCSPISGHRSVSWYQQTPGQGLQFLFEYFSETQRNKGNFPGRFSGRQFSNSRSEMNVSTLELGDSALYLCASSFGQGTSGANVLTFGAGSRLTVL.

The rearrangement links TRBV4-2 to TRBJ2-7; 8 bases are a match to TRBD1. Germline CDR1 reads LGHNA; CDR2 reads YNFKEQ. The CDR3 runs to 14 residues. V shed 6 bases, J shed 5 bases, and the junction held 9 bases outside the gene matches. The CDR3 loop reads CASSPRTGLDEQYF. CDR3 DNA: TGTGCCAGCAGTCCAAGGACAGGGCTGGACGAGCAGTACTTC.

This clone was seen only a few times. The chain carries TRBV11-2 and TRBJ2-6; D remains unclear. This CDR3 is 14 amino acids long. Trimming cost V 6 bases and J 4 bases, with 10 bases left between them. Germline CDR1 is SGHAT and CDR2 is FQNNGV. DNA of the CDR3: TGTGCCAGCAGTTCTCTTTCCGGGGCCAACGTCCTGACTTTC. This sequence encodes CASSSLSGANVLTF. Filled out from reference TRBV11-2 and TRBJ2-6, the complete variable domain reads EAGVAQSPRYKIIEKRQSVAFWCNPISGHATLYWYQQILGQGPKLLIQFQNNGVVDDSQLPKDRFSAERLKGVDSTLKIQPAKLEDSAVYLCASSSLSGANVLTFGAGSRLTVL.

This clone has more than one count but fewer than ten. V usage is TRBV19 and J usage is TRBJ2-1; 7 nucleotides align to TRBD2. The germline CDR1 and CDR2 sequences are LNHDA and SQIVND (reference sequence). The CDR3 extends over 15 amino acids. Trimming cost V 3 bases and J 4 bases; bases outside gene matches: 6. The CDR3 here is CASSIRDYPYNEQFF. CDR3 DNA sequence: TGTGCCAGTAGTATCCGGGACTACCCATACAATGAGCAGTTCTTC.

V gene TRBV25-1 combines with J gene TRBJ2-1; possibly TRBD1 for D (6 bases). The CDR3 has 13 amino acids. The germline gives CDR1 MGHDK, CDR2 SYGVNS. V was clipped by 7 bases and J by 11 bases, with 18 bases between them. CDR3 amino acids: CASKTTRDTQQFF. CDR3 DNA sequence: TGTGCCAGCAAGACCACCCGGGACACCCAGCAGTTCTTC.

V gene TRBV6-5 combines with J gene TRBJ2-7, with D perhaps TRBD1 (5 bases). CDR3 length: 15 residues. The V and J ends lost 4 bases and 1 base respectively, with 14 bases between them. CDR1 is MNHEY, CDR2 SVGAGI, per germline. CDR3 region: CASSFRDSGSYEQYF. DNA of the CDR3: TGTGCCAGCAGTTTCAGGGATAGTGGTTCCTACGAGCAGTACTTC.